The 15 T cell receptor beta chains below were found in one sample sequenced in a study of blood T cell repertoires in COVID-19. Repertoires were generated with immunoSEQ multiplex PCR, while TCRdb's copy carries only in-frame clones and drops some. The sample contains just under 150,000 clones, about 87% of which appear only once. The specimen was peripheral blood. The receptors were gathered from a man aged 50 to 59 who had recovered from COVID-19.

The chain joins TRBV2 to TRBJ2-1, with 13 positions matching TRBD2. The CDR3 is 17 amino acids. CDR1 SNHLY and CDR2 FYNNEI come from the germline V gene. V was clipped by 7 bases and J by 2 bases; unmatched bases: 8. The CDR3 coding sequence is TGTGCCAGCACCCCCTTCGGACTAGCGGGGGCCTACAATGAGCAGTTCTTC. Translation gives CASTPFGLAGAYNEQFF.

The J gene is TRBJ1-1, the V gene TRBV6-2 or TRBV6-3, with TRBD1 identical over 7 bases. Germline values: CDR1 MNHEY, CDR2 SVGEGT. With 5 bases clipped from V and 11 bases from J, the junction kept 8 bases outside the gene matches. This CDR3 is built from 12 residues. The CDR3 reads CASSSGQVGAFF. The CDR3 coding sequence is TGTGCCAGCAGTAGCGGACAGGTTGGGGCTTTCTTT.

The gene calls are TRBV4-2 and TRBJ2-7; 7 nucleotides line up with TRBD1. Germline V gene sequence: CDR1 LGHNA, CDR2 YNFKEQ. The V gene end was trimmed by 0 bases and the J gene end by 0 bases; junction bases not matched to a gene: 8. CDR3 size: 17 residues. The CDR3 loop is CASSQDPRQGLSYEQYF. DNA for the CDR3: TGTGCCAGCAGCCAAGATCCCCGACAGGGCCTCTCCTACGAGCAGTACTTC.

V and J are TRBV5-4 and TRBJ2-5; 12 nucleotides align to TRBD2. From germline, CDR1 is SGHNT and CDR2 YYREEE (reference sequence). This CDR3 has 17 amino acids. V lost 4 bases, J lost 1 base, and 8 bases stayed unmatched. The CDR3 sequence: CASSLGLAGGAQETQYF. The CDR3 DNA is TGTGCCAGCAGCCTGGGGCTAGCGGGGGGGGCCCAAGAGACCCAGTACTTC.

This chain joins TRBV6-1 and TRBJ2-2, with 8 bases matching TRBD1. Germline CDR1 and CDR2: MNHNS and SASEGT. This CDR3 is 15 amino acids long. Trimming at V came to 1 base and at J to 6 bases, leaving 4 bases not matched to a gene. The CDR3 nucleotides read TGTGCCAGCAGTGAAGGGACAGGGTATCCCGGGGAGCTGTTTTTT. Translated, it gives CASSEGTGYPGELFF.

V gene TRBV15 combines with J gene TRBJ2-7, with TRBD1 identical over 9 bases. J lost 3 bases, V lost 1 base, and 4 bases had no gene match. This CDR3 is built from 15 residues. Germline V CDR1 and CDR2: LNHNV, YYDKDF (reference sequence). The CDR3 DNA sequence: TGTGCCACCAGCAGAGCAGGGACAGGGAACTACGAGCAGTACTTC. Protein sequence: CATSRAGTGNYEQYF.

The V call is TRBV2, the J call TRBJ2-1, with 8 positions matching TRBD2. CDR1 and CDR2 (germline): SNHLY, FYNNEI. V trimming: 5 bases; J trimming: 0 bases; junction bases outside the gene matches: 6. This CDR3 contains 16 residues. The CDR3 spells CASSYGGASSYNEQFF. Written as DNA, the CDR3 is TGTGCCAGCAGTTACGGGGGGGCTTCCTCCTACAATGAGCAGTTCTTC.

This chain links TRBV6-6 with TRBJ1-4, with a tentative D call TRBD1 (6 bases). The CDR3 consists of 15 residues. Between the trimmed V and J ends, which lost 2 bases and 6 bases, there was a span of 13 bases. CDR1 MNHNY and CDR2 SVGAGI come from the germline V gene (reference sequence). CDR3 in amino acids: CASSYLGTWDEKLFF. As DNA, the CDR3 is TGTGCCAGCAGTTACCTCGGGACATGGGATGAAAAACTGTTTTTT.

J is TRBJ2-2 and V is TRBV9, with unresolved D. Germline V gene data show CDR1 as SGDLS and CDR2 as YYNGEE. This CDR3 has 14 amino acids. V lost 1 base to trimming and J lost 2 bases, with 6 bases between them. The CDR3 sequence is CASSVIDNTGELFF. The DNA of the CDR3 is TGTGCCAGCAGCGTAATAGATAACACCGGGGAGCTGTTTTTT.

This clone was detected only a few times. The rearrangement uses TRBV28 and TRBJ1-2, with 11 bases that match TRBD1. V dropped 7 bases and J dropped 2; count of bases not matched to a gene: 3. Germline V gene lookup returns CDR1 MDHEN and CDR2 SYDVKM. The CDR3 sequence is 14 residues long. The chain's CDR3 is CASNRDRGNYGYTF. CDR3 bases: TGTGCCAGCAACCGGGACAGGGGGAACTATGGCTACACCTTC.

CDR3 residues: CASRVGTGGGETQYF. In DNA form, the CDR3 reads TGTGCCAGCAGAGTTGGGACAGGGGGCGGGGAGACCCAGTACTTC. The chain recombines TRBV2 with TRBJ2-5; 12 positions match TRBD1. V was pared by 6 bases and J by 5 bases, with 7 bases of the junction left unmatched. Germline CDR1 is SNHLY and CDR2 is FYNNEI. CDR3 length equals 15 residues. The complete variable domain, with remaining parts taken from reference TRBV2 and TRBJ2-5, reads EPEVTQTPSHQVTQMGQEVILRCVPISNHLYFYWYRQILGQKVEFLVSFYNNEISEKSEIFDDQFSVERPDGSNFTLKIRSTKLEDSAMYFCASRVGTGGGETQYFGPGTRLLVL.

The rearrangement uses TRBV5-4 and TRBJ2-3; 8 bases match TRBD2. Germline V CDR1 and CDR2: SGHNT, YYREEE (reference sequence). V dropped 3 bases and J dropped 1; count of bases not matched to a gene: 7. This CDR3 contains 16 residues. CDR3 nucleotides: TGTGCCAGCAGCTCGCGGGGGGTCCCTGGCACAGATACGCAGTATTTT. This codes for CASSSRGVPGTDTQYF. The complete variable domain, with remaining parts taken from reference TRBV5-4 and TRBJ2-3, reads ETGVTQSPTHLIKTRGQQVTLRCSSQSGHNTVSWYQQALGQGPQFIFQYYREEENGRGNFPPRFSGLQFPNYSSELNVNALELDDSALYLCASSSRGVPGTDTQYFGPGTRLTVL.

The chain couples TRBV9 to TRBJ2-5; 15 nucleotides match TRBD2. CDR1 is SGDLS and CDR2 is YYNGEE in the germline V gene. The CDR3 runs to 16 residues. Trimming took 0 bases from V and 6 from J; bases not matched to a gene: 3. The CDR3 spells CASSVGTSGGAQTQYF. The CDR3 nucleotides are TGTGCCAGCAGCGTAGGGACTAGCGGGGGGGCGCAGACCCAGTACTTC.

This chain uses TRBV24-1 with TRBJ2-3; the match to TRBD2 covers 15 bases. The J segment lost 8 bases and the V segment lost 4 bases, leaving 9 bases of the junction unmatched. This CDR3 is 17 amino acids long. Germline V CDR1 and CDR2: KGHDR, SFDVKD. CDR3 loop: CATSDPGTSGGQGTQYF. The CDR3 DNA sequence: TGTGCCACCAGTGACCCTGGGACTAGCGGGGGGCAAGGTACGCAGTATTTT.

The V and J genes are TRBV4-1 and TRBJ1-4; the match to TRBD1 covers 7 bases. Germline CDR1 is MGHRA and CDR2 is YSYEKL. V lost 0 bases, J lost 8 bases, and 9 bases stayed unmatched. The CDR3 extends over 16 amino acids. CDR3: CASSQDYRQGGEKLFF. In DNA form, the CDR3 reads TGCGCCAGCAGCCAAGATTACCGGCAGGGGGGCGAAAAACTGTTTTTT.